This TCR beta chain derives from a study of ipilimumab plus nivolumab after autologous stem cell transplantation (dated by TCRdb to 2020 to 2022). Broadly, across the study: Trial patients received a median of roughly 5 ipilimumab doses and fewer than 10 nivolumab doses. The DLBCL cohort included primary refractory and relapsed disease, with 18-month progression-free survival of roughly 89% and 26% respectively. Patients undergoing autologous transplant for high-risk diffuse large B cell lymphoma, mature T cell lymphoma, or multiple myeloma were enrolled in the trial. Around 35 patients made up the trial's intent-to-treat population. The full study reports these points: Per the authors, a biologic rationale for further study of the post-transplant checkpoint inhibition approach was offered by T cell receptor repertoire, regulatory T cell phenotype and gut microbiota profiles. The authors concluded that combined checkpoint inhibition appeared tolerable when used as consolidation after transplant.

The CDR3 sequence holds 13 residues, the cysteine and phenylalanine included. Of all the DNA, just the CDR3 is kept, 39 bases in frame from base 1. For CDR1 and CDR2, the germline V gene lists SGHRS and YFSETQ. V is reduced by 0 bases and J by 4 bases, leaving a spacing of 8 bases between them. The library relied on the immunoSEQ multiplex PCR assay. The source is immuneACCESS, and TCRdb retained only in-frame sequences with V and J called. Part of the clones is not carried over; for the studies checked, unresolved V genes explain less than half of this, and the remainder is unexplained. This sample lists 20,000 to 25,000 clones; over 65% were detected once. The ten largest clones add up to more than 20% of the sample. Concerning this clone: The specificity of this receptor is unknown. No clone much larger than this one lies a single base away; base qualities are absent.

Starting 14 to 28 days after the autologous transplant, patients began checkpoint therapy, which included ipilimumab at 1 mg/kg intravenously on day 1 of selected weeks. The nivolumab dose was 3 mg/kg intravenously, delivered on day 1 of weeks 1, 4, 7, 10, and every two weeks through week 26. Combined checkpoint inhibition with ipilimumab and nivolumab as consolidation after autologous stem cell transplantation was tested in a Phase Ib clinical trial. The material sequenced was PBMCs, taken in a trial of ipilimumab plus nivolumab as post-transplant consolidation. Rearrangement joined TRBV5-1 to TRBJ2-7; matching of 5 bases hints at TRBD1 as the D gene. The TCR was taken from a male donor with diffuse large B-cell lymphoma. The DNA is as follows: TGCGCCAGCAGCTTGGGACAGTCGTACGAGCAGTACTTC. It encodes CASSLGQSYEQYF.